Listed below are T cell receptor beta chains from one sample, sequenced in a study of shared clonotypes between healthy human individuals. TCRdb's table, derived via immunoSEQ multiplex PCR, lists solely in-frame clones and lacks some. The table lists about 560,000 clones, around 80% of them singletons. Sequencing was carried out using PBMCs. All receptors come from a woman aged 40 to 50 in good health. Some clones in this sample may be carry-over from other donors' samples. Each CDR3 is given with its conserved first and last residue. A D gene is named only where the DNA matches it firmly. Clone size is stated in some rows and not others, as once, few, many or a class when expanded.

v_gene: TRBV7-2
d_gene: TRBD2
abundance: -
j_gene: TRBJ2-3
CDR3aa: CASSLPGGADTQYF
CDR3nt: TGTGCCAGCAGCTTACCGGGAGGGGCAGATACGCAGTATTTT

v_gene: TRBV18
d_gene: -
abundance: -
j_gene: TRBJ2-3
CDR3aa: CASSPSIPVSDTQYF
CDR3nt: TGTGCCAGCTCACCATCGATCCCTGTCTCAGATACGCAGTATTTT

v_gene: TRBV7-6
d_gene: TRBD1
abundance: -
j_gene: TRBJ2-2
CDR3aa: CASRRQGANTGELFF
CDR3nt: TGTGCCAGCAGAAGACAGGGGGCTAATACCGGGGAGCTGTTTTTT

v_gene: TRBV5-1
d_gene: -
abundance: -
j_gene: TRBJ1-4
CDR3aa: CASSLSMGATNEKLFF
CDR3nt: TGCGCCAGCAGCTTGTCAATGGGAGCAACTAATGAAAAACTGTTTTTT

v_gene: TRBV28
d_gene: TRBD1
abundance: -
j_gene: TRBJ1-5
CDR3aa: CASSLLGTGGGSNQPQHF
CDR3nt: TGTGCCAGCAGTTTACTCGGGACAGGGGGTGGGAGCAATCAGCCCCAGCATTTT

v_gene: TRBV7-2
d_gene: TRBD2
abundance: -
j_gene: TRBJ2-3
CDR3aa: CASSYGLDTDTQYF
CDR3nt: TGTGCCAGCAGCTATGGACTAGACACAGATACGCAGTATTTT

v_gene: TRBV4-2
d_gene: -
abundance: once
j_gene: TRBJ2-1
CDR3aa: CASSQATRGLNEQFF
CDR3nt: TGTGCCAGCAGCCAAGCGACCCGGGGCCTAAATGAGCAGTTCTTC

v_gene: TRBV9
d_gene: TRBD1
abundance: once
j_gene: TRBJ1-2
CDR3aa: CASSAGQGNGYTF
CDR3nt: TGTGCCAGCAGCGCGGGACAGGGAAATGGCTACACCTTC

v_gene: TRBV9
d_gene: -
abundance: -
j_gene: TRBJ2-1
CDR3aa: CASSVSTYNEQFF
CDR3nt: TGTGCCAGCAGCGTGTCCACCTACAATGAGCAGTTCTTC

v_gene: TRBV5-1
d_gene: -
abundance: -
j_gene: TRBJ2-2
CDR3aa: CASSAGSLTGELFF
CDR3nt: TGCGCCAGTTCGGCTGGGTCCCTCACCGGGGAGCTGTTTTTT

v_gene: TRBV13
d_gene: -
abundance: -
j_gene: TRBJ2-3
CDR3aa: CASSPGLNTDTQYF
CDR3nt: TGTGCCAGCAGCCCCGGACTAAACACAGATACGCAGTATTTT

v_gene: TRBV19
d_gene: -
abundance: -
j_gene: TRBJ1-2
CDR3aa: CASSLTANYGYTF
CDR3nt: TGTGCCAGTAGCCTGACAGCTAACTATGGCTACACCTTC

v_gene: TRBV29-1
d_gene: -
abundance: -
j_gene: TRBJ2-3
CDR3aa: CSVEDGVLGGDTQYF
CDR3nt: TGCAGCGTTGAAGATGGGGTGTTGGGGGGAGATACGCAGTATTTT

v_gene: TRBV28
d_gene: TRBD1
abundance: -
j_gene: TRBJ1-2
CDR3aa: CASGWTGLYGYTF
CDR3nt: TGTGCCAGCGGATGGACAGGGTTATATGGCTACACCTTC

v_gene: TRBV7-7
d_gene: -
abundance: -
j_gene: TRBJ2-5
CDR3aa: CASSEGQEETQYF
CDR3nt: TGTGCTAGCAGCGAGGGACAAGAAGAGACCCAGTACTTC

v_gene: TRBV28
d_gene: TRBD2
abundance: -
j_gene: TRBJ2-2
CDR3aa: CASSVSGTSSTGELFF
CDR3nt: TGTGCCAGCAGTGTGAGCGGGACTTCTAGCACCGGGGAGCTGTTTTTT

v_gene: TRBV6-1
d_gene: TRBD2
abundance: -
j_gene: TRBJ2-1
CDR3aa: CASSDRGLPRWNEQFF
CDR3nt: TGTGCCAGCAGTGATCGGGGACTACCAAGGTGGAATGAGCAGTTCTTC

v_gene: TRBV7-2
d_gene: TRBD2
abundance: -
j_gene: TRBJ2-1
CDR3aa: CASSLFNRLAGVGGQFF
CDR3nt: TGTGCCAGCAGCTTATTTAATCGACTAGCGGGAGTGGGAGGGCAGTTCTTC